Listed below are T cell receptor beta chains from one sample, sequenced in a study of blood T cell repertoires in COVID-19. The assay was immunoSEQ multiplex PCR, and TCRdb's table has in-frame clones only and misses some. The sample gives under 200,000 clones, 75% to 90% of which show up once; 3.5% to 5% is in the top ten. Source material: PBMCs or T cells enriched from blood (not recorded which). These receptors all stem from a woman between 45 and 65 years old who had recovered from COVID-19. Both conserved end residues are trimmed from each CDR3. Fields, in order: V gene, CDR3 length, J gene, CDR3 protein.

TRBV3-1/TRBV3-2	11	TRBJ2-3	ASSQNVANTQY
TRBV5-1	15	TRBJ2-6	ASSLGPGISGANVLT
TRBV6-2/TRBV6-3	14	TRBJ2-1	ASSYSQLGGQNEQF
TRBV9	13	TRBJ2-2	ASSVGGQNTGELF
TRBV3-1/TRBV3-2	14	TRBJ2-1	ASSQVFGSPYNEQF
TRBV2	15	TRBJ1-5	ASRRGQPLNSNQPQH
TRBV11-2	14	TRBJ2-1	ASSASRQLTNNEQF
TRBV6-2/TRBV6-3	13	TRBJ1-1	ASSYTRRGDTEAF
TRBV6-5	13	TRBJ1-2	ASRRGTGVAYGYT
TRBV19	12	TRBJ1-5	ASSIINMYQPQH
TRBV24-1	13	TRBJ1-4	ATSERTGWVEKLF
TRBV19	14	TRBJ1-5	ASSRTAVYGNQPQH
TRBV6-5	13	TRBJ2-1	ASSSDRGSYNEQF
TRBV30	14	TRBJ1-4	AWSILSGTGDEKLF
TRBV12-3/TRBV12-4	11	TRBJ1-1	ASSLESGTEAF
TRBV7-9	14	TRBJ1-1	ASSSERASTNTEAF
TRBV9	13	TRBJ2-5	ASKKGGSVGETQY
TRBV5-4	14	TRBJ2-5	ASSGGQGGYQETQY
TRBV5-1	12	TRBJ2-5	ASSLRQGAETQY
TRBV7-3	12	TRBJ1-1	ASSPTTRDTEAF
TRBV6-1	13	TRBJ2-3	ASSERQVSTDTQY
TRBV19	13	TRBJ2-1	ASSTLREFIDEQF
TRBV5-6	13	TRBJ2-1	AFTKAGVVYNEQF
TRBV18	12	TRBJ1-1	ASSPEQGATEAF
TRBV29-1	11	TRBJ1-4	SVEILSNEKLF
TRBV27	11	TRBJ2-6	ASRSTGANVLT
TRBV9	14	TRBJ2-1	ASSAQGAIGYNEQF
TRBV7-9	11	TRBJ2-3	ASSPPTKDTQY
TRBV5-5	15	TRBJ2-5	ASSRRTSGTTGETQY
TRBV18	14	TRBJ1-1	ASSPSTGPLSTEAF